This T cell receptor beta chain was retrieved from a study of metastatic and nonmetastatic thyroid tumors. Patients were all untreated before their thyroid surgery. The length of the CDR3 is 13 residues. V was trimmed by 0 bases and J by 5 bases, leaving 10 bases between them. Germline V gene data show CDR1 as DFQATT and CDR2 as SNEGSKA (reference sequence). With MiXCR, TCRdb reprocessed the PCR reads. The profile shows about 32,000 clones, around a quarter of them singletons. The sequenced material came from blood. The source is a female donor with papillary thyroid cancer or a benign thyroid nodule (not recorded which). Some clones in this sample may be carry-over from other donors' samples. This chain links TRBV20-1 with TRBJ1-1; D is unclear. The CDR3 sequence is CSARDGQETEAFF. The CDR3 DNA reads as TGCAGTGCTAGAGACGGGCAGGAGACTGAAGCTTTCTTT.